The 8 T cell receptor beta chains reported below all come from one sample, sequenced in a study of STAT5B mutations in CD4+ large granular lymphocyte leukemia. TCRdb's table, derived via immunoSEQ multiplex PCR, lists solely in-frame clones and lacks some. The sample lists approximately 35,000 clones, 76% occurring once. The sample comprised CD4+ T cells from blood buffy coats. The origin of the receptors is a human donor in good health.

CDR3 DNA: TGCAGCGCCCTCGCGAGTTACACTGAAGCTTTCTTT. Translating it yields CSALASYTEAFF. This chain connects TRBV29-1 to TRBJ1-1, with D hard to call. The germline V and J ends were trimmed by 7 bases and 3 bases, with 12 bases remaining between them. CDR1 is SQVTM and CDR2 is ANQGSEA in the germline V gene. CDR3 size: 12 residues.

This clone was seen only a few times. The V call is TRBV15, the J call TRBJ1-2; no clear D gene. CDR1 and CDR2 (germline): LNHNV, YYDKDF (reference sequence). This CDR3 has 15 amino acids. Trimming stripped 1 base from V and 2 bases from J, with 11 bases between. The CDR3 loop is CATSRVYGQNYGYTF. The DNA for the CDR3 is TGTGCCACCAGCAGAGTTTATGGGCAGAACTATGGCTACACCTTC.

The chain is built from TRBV28 and TRBJ2-7; weak D call: TRBD1 (6 bases). CDR1 is MDHEN and CDR2 is SYDVKM in the germline V gene. The germline V and J ends were trimmed by 8 bases and 4 bases, with 18 bases remaining between them. CDR3 length: 14 amino acids. The CDR3, as DNA: TGTGCCAGCGGAACCGGGACAAACCCTTACGAGCAGTACTTC. This gives the protein CASGTGTNPYEQYF.

The rearrangement joins TRBV7-2 to TRBJ2-7; 14 bases match TRBD2. This CDR3 has 16 amino acids. With 4 bases clipped from V and 6 bases from J, the junction kept 8 bases outside the gene matches. Germline V gives CDR1 SGHTA, CDR2 FQGNSA. The CDR3 region is CASSSAGTSGRFEQYF. DNA for the CDR3: TGTGCCAGCAGCTCAGCGGGGACTAGCGGGAGATTCGAGCAGTACTTC.

The chain carries TRBV13 and TRBJ2-7; D gene ambiguous. V lost 4 bases to trimming and J lost 4 bases, with 14 bases between them. The length of the CDR3 is 14 residues. Germline assignment: CDR1 PRHDT and CDR2 FYEKMQ (reference sequence). The DNA of the CDR3 is TGTGCCAGCAGCTCCCGAGGTTTACCTTACGAGCAGTACTTC. Translated: CASSSRGLPYEQYF.

This sequence joins TRBV4-1 and TRBJ1-4; D remains unclear. Per the germline V gene, CDR1 is MGHRA and CDR2 is YSYEKL. V was pared by 1 base and J by 0 bases, with 12 bases between. This CDR3 has 17 amino acids. The CDR3 loop is CASSQGRQIATNEKLFF. As DNA, the CDR3 is TGCGCCAGCAGCCAAGGGAGGCAGATTGCAACTAATGAAAAACTGTTTTTT.

This clone was seen a few times. The rearrangement uses TRBV7-2 and TRBJ1-5; 7 positions match TRBD1. The CDR3 totals 13 residues. Germline V lookup: CDR1 SGHTA, CDR2 FQGNSA. After removal of 3 bases from V and 6 bases from J, the junction contained 2 bases not matched to a gene. Here the CDR3 reads CASSFQGGQPQHF. CDR3 in DNA: TGTGCCAGCAGCTTCCAGGGGGGTCAGCCCCAGCATTTT.

The V gene is TRBV18, the J gene TRBJ1-5; D is uncertain. Germline CDR1 KGHSH, CDR2 LQKENI. V lost 0 bases to trimming and J lost 1 base, with 7 bases between them. This CDR3 spans 15 amino acids. CDR3 coding DNA: TGTGCCAGCTCACCACCGGGCGACAGCAATCAGCCCCAGCATTTT. Protein sequence: CASSPPGDSNQPQHF.